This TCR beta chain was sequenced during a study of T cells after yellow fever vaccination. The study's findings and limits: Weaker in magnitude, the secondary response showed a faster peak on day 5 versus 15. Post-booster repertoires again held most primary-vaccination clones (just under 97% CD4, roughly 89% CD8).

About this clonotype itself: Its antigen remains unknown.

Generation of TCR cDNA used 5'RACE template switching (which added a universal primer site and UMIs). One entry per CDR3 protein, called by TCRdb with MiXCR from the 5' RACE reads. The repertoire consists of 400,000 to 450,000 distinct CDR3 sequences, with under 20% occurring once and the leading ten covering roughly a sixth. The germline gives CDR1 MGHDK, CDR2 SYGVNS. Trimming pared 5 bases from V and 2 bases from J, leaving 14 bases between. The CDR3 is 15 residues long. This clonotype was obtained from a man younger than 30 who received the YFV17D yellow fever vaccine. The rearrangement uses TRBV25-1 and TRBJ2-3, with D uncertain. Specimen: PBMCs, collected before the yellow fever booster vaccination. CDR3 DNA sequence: TGTGCCAGCAGTTTAACCTCGTTCTACACAGATACGCAGTATTTT. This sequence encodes CASSLTSFYTDTQYF.